Following are 29 T cell receptor beta chains from one sample sequenced in a study of OX40 agonist ivuxolimab in advanced cancers. Generated by immunoSEQ multiplex PCR, the TCRdb table keeps only in-frame clones and is missing some. In the table there are roughly 64,000 clones, about 80% of which are singletons. This material consisted of CD4+ or CD8+ T cells sorted from blood, taken in a trial of the OX40 agonist ivuxolimab. Source of these receptors: an adult with an advanced solid tumor such as melanoma, head and neck, liver or kidney cancer.

The chain joins TRBV9 to TRBJ2-3; the match to TRBD2 covers 8 bases. The CDR3 runs 15 residues. V shed 4 bases, J shed 2 bases, and the junction held 6 bases outside the gene matches. Germline assignment: CDR1 SGDLS and CDR2 YYNGEE. CDR3 protein: CASSPGGGNTDTQYF. The CDR3 DNA sequence: TGTGCCAGCAGCCCCGGGGGGGGGAACACAGATACGCAGTATTTT.

The V gene is TRBV11-2, the J gene TRBJ2-4, with a possible D match to TRBD1 (5 bases). The CDR3 contains 15 residues. Trimming stripped 5 bases from V and 8 bases from J, with 19 bases between. CDR1 and CDR2 from the germline V gene are SGHAT and FQNNGV. Written as DNA, the CDR3 is TGTGCCAGCAGCCCTGGCACGACAGAAATAGACATTCAGTACTTC. It specifies CASSPGTTEIDIQYF.

The chain uses TRBV4-2 and TRBJ1-2, with D tentatively TRBD1 (6 bases). CDR1 and CDR2 (germline): LGHNA, YNFKEQ. The CDR3 loop spans 17 amino acids. Trimming cost V 3 bases and J 0 bases, with 17 bases left between them. In DNA form, the CDR3 reads TGTGCCAGCAGCCAGACTACAGGGCGGGGAACTAACTATGGCTACACCTTC. It is translated as CASSQTTGRGTNYGYTF.

V gene TRBV5-6 combines with J gene TRBJ1-1; perhaps TRBD1 as D (6 bases). Germline-derived CDR1 and CDR2 are SGHDT and YYEEEE. This CDR3 has 16 residues. The ends were cut back, 1 base at V and 1 base at J, with 14 bases in the middle. In nucleotides, the CDR3 is TGTGCCAGCAGCTTGAGAGCGGGGGCAGGGAACACTGAAGCTTTCTTT. It translates to CASSLRAGAGNTEAFF.

The rearrangement joins TRBV6-5 to TRBJ2-3; D is uncertain. Germline values: CDR1 MNHEY, CDR2 SVGAGI. The CDR3 sequence is 11 residues long. Trimming took 6 bases from V and 7 from J, leaving 8 bases between them. This CDR3 is CASSYKHTQYF. CDR3 nucleotides: TGTGCCAGCAGCTACAAACATACGCAGTATTTT.

V and J are TRBV7-7 and TRBJ2-5; 14 bases are shared with TRBD2. This CDR3 contains 17 residues. The V and J ends lost 0 bases and 4 bases, in that order; junction bases with no gene match: 4. CDR1 is SSHAT, CDR2 FNYEAQ, per germline (reference sequence). The CDR3 coding sequence is TGTGCCAGCAGCTTAGCCCCCGGACTAGCGGGAGGAGAGACCCAGTACTTC. Translating gives CASSLAPGLAGGETQYF.

The chain couples TRBV4-2 to TRBJ2-3; tentatively, D is TRBD2 (6 bases). CDR3 length: 15 residues. Deletions cut 1 base from V and 2 bases from J, with 10 bases between. Germline assignment: CDR1 LGHNA and CDR2 YNFKEQ. The CDR3 sequence is CASSQVGEVTDTQYF. The CDR3 DNA sequence: TGTGCCAGCAGCCAAGTCGGGGAGGTCACAGATACGCAGTATTTT.

The rearrangement joins TRBV7-2 to TRBJ2-5; D unclear. Germline CDR1 and CDR2: SGHTA and FQGNSA. This CDR3 contains 11 residues. The V end lost 5 bases, the J end lost 4 bases, and 5 bases lay between the germline ends. CDR3: CASSRRETQYF. As DNA, the CDR3 is TGTGCCAGCAGCCGAAGAGAGACCCAGTACTTC.

The CDR3 sequence is CASRTGTGSEKLFF. CDR3 bases: TGTGCCAGTAGAACCGGGACAGGGAGTGAAAAACTGTTTTTT. The chain carries TRBV19 and TRBJ1-4; 9 positions match TRBD1. The ends lost 6 bases at V and 7 bases at J; junction bases unmatched: 6. This CDR3 spans 14 amino acids. Germline V lookup: CDR1 LNHDA, CDR2 SQIVND (reference sequence).

This clone was found once. The chain has TRBV7-3 and TRBJ2-3; D remains unclear. With 0 bases removed from V and 2 bases from J, the gap between germline ends came to 6 bases. The CDR3 spans 14 residues. The germline V gene encodes CDR1 SGHTA and CDR2 FQGTGA. CDR3: CASSLTSITDTQYF. The CDR3 DNA is TGTGCCAGCAGCTTAACCTCTATCACAGATACGCAGTATTTT.

The J gene is TRBJ2-1, the V gene TRBV21-1; TRBD2 is taken as the D call from the table, unchecked against the DNA. TRBV21-1 is recorded as a pseudogene. The CDR3 has 15 residues. The CDR3 region has the DNA TGTGCCAGCAAAAGTGGGCAGGAGGGGTACAATGAGCAGTTCTTC. Amino acid sequence: CASKSGQEGYNEQFF.

This clone was seen once. The V and J genes are TRBV27 and TRBJ2-5; 9 bases map to TRBD2. Trimming at V came to 5 bases and at J to 4 bases, leaving 14 bases not matched to a gene. In germline, CDR1 is MNHEY, CDR2 SMNVEV (reference sequence). CDR3 size: 17 residues. The CDR3: CASSHPPGGRARETQYF. The CDR3, as DNA: TGTGCCAGCAGTCACCCGCCTGGCGGGAGGGCCCGAGAGACCCAGTACTTC.

The rearrangement joins TRBV6-5 to TRBJ1-1; 7 bases line up with TRBD1. Germline V gene data show CDR1 as MNHEY and CDR2 as SVGAGI. Trimming at V came to 5 bases and at J to 5 bases, leaving 5 bases not matched to a gene. The CDR3 loop spans 13 amino acids. The CDR3 is CASSDRDRTEAFF. DNA for the CDR3: TGTGCCAGCAGTGACAGGGATAGGACTGAAGCTTTCTTT.

The V gene is TRBV5-1, the J gene TRBJ2-5; D may correspond to TRBD1 or TRBD2 (5 bases each). The CDR3 is 14 amino acids. CDR1 is SGHRS and CDR2 is YFSETQ in the germline V gene. Trimming cost V 2 bases and J 2 bases, with 10 bases left between them. The CDR3 DNA is TGCGCCAGCAGCTTCCGGGACCAACAAGAGACCCAGTACTTC. It codes for CASSFRDQQETQYF.

The chain couples TRBV5-1 to TRBJ1-5; D is perhaps TRBD1 (5 bases). This CDR3 region has 14 residues. The V end lost 4 bases, the J end lost 4 bases, and 12 bases lay between the germline ends. CDR1 SGHRS and CDR2 YFSETQ come from the germline V gene. The CDR3 region is CASSLQGGNQPQHF. CDR3 sequence (DNA): TGCGCCAGCAGCCTGCAGGGCGGGAATCAGCCCCAGCATTTT.

The chain employs TRBV6-5 and TRBJ2-3; 8 bases fit TRBD2. Germline loops: CDR1 MNHEY, CDR2 SVGAGI. This CDR3 region has 16 residues. V lost 2 bases, J lost 0 bases, and 4 bases stayed unmatched. The CDR3 spells CASSYGLAGSTDTQYF. The CDR3 DNA follows: TGTGCCAGCAGTTACGGCTTAGCGGGGAGCACAGATACGCAGTATTTT.

The chain carries TRBV18 and TRBJ2-5; D may be TRBD1 (5 bases). Germline V gene lookup returns CDR1 KGHSH and CDR2 LQKENI. The V and J ends lost 3 bases and 0 bases respectively, with 11 bases between them. The CDR3 has 15 amino acids. CDR3 bases: TGTGCCAGCTCACCCCCTGGACATAACCAAGAGACCCAGTACTTC. It codes for CASSPPGHNQETQYF.

The chain is built from TRBV9 and TRBJ1-2, with D possibly TRBD1 on 6 matching bases. The CDR3 contains 14 residues. V lost 4 bases and J 0 bases, leaving 10 bases between the germline ends. CDR1 and CDR2 from the germline V gene are SGDLS and YYNGEE. The CDR3 DNA follows: TGTGCCAGCAGCAGGGACACCGCTAACTATGGCTACACCTTC. This translates into CASSRDTANYGYTF.

CDR3 residues: CASSQEARQGHEQYF. CDR3 nucleotide sequence: TGCGCCAGCAGCCAAGAGGCACGACAGGGCCACGAGCAGTACTTC. The chain is built from TRBV4-1 and TRBJ2-7; 7 positions agree with TRBD1. From germline, CDR1 is MGHRA and CDR2 YSYEKL. The CDR3 is 15 residues long. V was clipped by 0 bases and J by 5 bases; unmatched bases: 7.

The chain has TRBV18 and TRBJ1-2; 8 nucleotides line up with TRBD1. There are 16 residues in the CDR3. Germline loops: CDR1 KGHSH, CDR2 LQKENI. V lost 5 bases, J lost 5 bases, and 13 bases stayed unmatched. CDR3 coding DNA: TGTGCCAGCTCAGCCCGGACAGGGAGTGGAGGTTATGGCTACACCTTC. It specifies CASSARTGSGGYGYTF.

This clone was found a few times. The chain carries TRBV5-1 and TRBJ2-7, with D possibly called TRBD1 or TRBD2 (5 bases each). The CDR3 extends over 16 amino acids. Germline CDR1 is SGHRS and CDR2 is YFSETQ. Trimming shortened V by 3 bases and J by 2 bases, and 18 bases separated the two germline ends. CDR3 coding DNA: TGCGCCAGCAGCTACGCTCGGGGCAGCGCCACCTACGAGCAGTACTTC. Residues: CASSYARGSATYEQYF.

The V and J genes are TRBV11-2 and TRBJ2-1; possible D gene TRBD2, 6 bases. Germline values: CDR1 SGHAT, CDR2 FQNNGV. This CDR3 has 13 amino acids. V lost 6 bases to trimming and J lost 8 bases, with 14 bases between them. DNA of the CDR3: TGTGCCAGCAGGTCCAACCGGGGGTATGAGCAGTTCTTC. Protein product: CASRSNRGYEQFF.

The chain is built from TRBV6-6 and TRBJ2-3; D could derive from TRBD1 or TRBD2 (6 bases each). Trimming removed 7 bases at V and 6 bases at J, with 17 bases between. Germline CDR1 MNHNY, CDR2 SVGAGI (reference sequence). The CDR3 extends over 14 amino acids. CDR3 coding DNA: TGTGCCAGCACCCCTGGAGGGGGGAGCGATACGCAGTATTTT. This sequence encodes CASTPGGGSDTQYF.

The rearrangement links TRBV7-9 to TRBJ2-7; 8 bases are shared with TRBD2. The J segment lost 0 bases and the V segment lost 6 bases, leaving 4 bases of the junction unmatched. The CDR3 is made up of 14 amino acids. CDR1 and CDR2 (germline): SEHNR, FQNEAQ (reference sequence). CDR3: CASSRTSGSYEQYF. The CDR3 bases are TGTGCCAGCAGTCGAACTAGCGGCTCCTACGAGCAGTACTTC.

The rearrangement uses TRBV2 and TRBJ2-5; D not certain. Germline CDR1 reads SNHLY; CDR2 reads FYNNEI. The CDR3 runs to 13 residues. Between the trimmed V and J ends, which lost 3 bases and 3 bases, there was a span of 8 bases. As DNA, the CDR3 is TGTGCCAGCAGTGAGGGAAGGGAAGAGACCCAGTACTTC. Its protein is CASSEGREETQYF.

CDR3 sequence: CSAGRSWEQYF. The CDR3 DNA follows: TGCAGTGCTGGACGGTCTTGGGAGCAGTACTTC. The rearrangement uses TRBV20-1 and TRBJ2-7; no clear D. V was cut by 5 bases and J by 7 bases, with 12 bases left in between. Looked up from germline, CDR1 is DFQATT and CDR2 is SNEGSKA (reference sequence). This CDR3 is built from 11 residues.

This clone appeared a few times. The CDR3 here is CASSQDGRKLFF. In DNA, the CDR3 is TGTGCCAGCAGTCAGGACGGGAGAAAACTGTTTTTT. This chain links TRBV6-6 with TRBJ1-4; D unresolved. This CDR3 is 12 amino acids long. Germline V gives CDR1 MNHNY, CDR2 SVGAGI (reference sequence). V was clipped by 5 bases and J by 10 bases, with 11 bases between them.

This clone was counted between two and nine times. The chain has TRBV6-1 and TRBJ1-1; D gene ambiguous. The CDR3 extends over 13 amino acids. CDR1 MNHNS and CDR2 SASEGT come from the germline V gene. Trimming stripped 6 bases from V and 11 bases from J, with 19 bases between. CDR3 DNA sequence: TGTGCCAGCAGGCACACGAAGGGAGGATGGGCTTTCTTT. The encoded protein is CASRHTKGGWAFF.

V usage is TRBV27 and J usage is TRBJ2-7; a weak D match, TRBD2 (5 bases). The CDR3 length is 13 residues. V was cut by 10 bases and J by 3 bases, with 16 bases left in between. Germline lookup yields CDR1 MNHEY and CDR2 SMNVEV (reference sequence). CDR3 protein: CATQRAGNYEQYF. CDR3 coding DNA: TGTGCCACCCAACGGGCGGGCAACTACGAGCAGTACTTC.